This T cell receptor (beta chain) appears in the sequencing data of a study of patients and donors after allogeneic stem cell transplantation. TCRdb analysed the RT-PCR reads with MiXCR anew, one entry per CDR3 protein. The sample consists of 920,000 or so distinct CDR3 sequences, roughly 18% of them appearing once. The CDR3 has 12 residues. V lost 6 bases to trimming and J lost 1 base; unmatched junction nucleotides: 1. Germline V gives CDR1 DFQATT, CDR2 SNEGSKA (reference sequence). This clonotype came up many times. The sequencing input was blood, either unsorted or a sorted T cell fraction (not recorded which). This TCR came from a human donor who was either an allogeneic HSCT recipient or a stem cell or donor lymphocyte infusion donor (not recorded which). It is not recorded whose cells these are; they may come from a transplant donor. V gene TRBV20-1 combines with J gene TRBJ1-2, with 8 bases aligning to TRBD1. The DNA for the CDR3 is TGCAGTGCGACAGGGGATAACTATGGCTACACCTTC. Amino acid sequence: CSATGDNYGYTF.